This T cell receptor beta chain was observed in a study of cytomegalovirus exposure and HLA in healthy donors. For the study at large: A prior study identified just under 120 million unique TCR beta sequences from about 179 million T cells. Study-level findings and limits: In an earlier analysis, in roughly 600 donors, most V segments appeared productive either ~87% or ~30% of the time.

The germline CDR1 and CDR2 sequences are MNHEY and SMNVEV (reference sequence). The CDR3 consists of 14 residues. Unmatched junction bases numbered 2, after V lost 6 bases and J lost 1 base. In the PCR, 60 Vbeta and 13 Jbeta primers were used. TCRdb's table, derived via immunoSEQ multiplex PCR, lists solely in-frame clones and lacks some. The sample has about 140,000 clones, around 79% seen once. With regard to this clone: What it binds is not known.

J is TRBJ2-3 and V is TRBV27; 9 bases align to TRBD2. The TCR sequence derives from a female donor in good health and CMV-seronegative. The source material was PBMCs. The CDR3 protein is CASSQREGTDTQYF. DNA of the CDR3: TGTGCCAGCAGCCAGCGGGAGGGCACAGATACGCAGTATTTT.